This note documents a single T cell receptor (beta chain) sequence. Its antigen is not known. Looked up from germline, CDR1 is SGHVS and CDR2 is FQNEAQ. CDR3 size: 16 residues. With 1 base clipped from V and 4 bases from J, the junction kept 6 bases outside the gene matches. The record originates from a study of PD-1 blockade in classical Hodgkin lymphoma. Whole-study findings and limits: The diversity seen at baseline in complete responders resembled that of newly diagnosed patients. TCR diversity in CD4+, not CD8+, cells rose significantly by C4D1. What drove the repertoire differences, possibly disease activity or prior therapy, has not been defined.

Every patient experienced relapse after autologous stem cell transplantation, and brentuximab vedotin exposure varied. Repertoires were generated with immunoSEQ multiplex PCR, while TCRdb's copy carries only in-frame clones and drops some. The sample includes 37,000 or so clones, about 91% seen only once; the top ten take about 7.8%. The genes are TRBV7-8 and TRBJ2-3; the match to TRBD2 covers 9 bases. The sample here was peripheral blood mononuclear cells (PBMCs), taken before the second cycle of nivolumab. The clonotype originates from a human donor with classical Hodgkin lymphoma. The CDR3 loop reads CASSLEGGRASDTQYF. The CDR3 coding sequence is TGTGCCAGCAGCTTAGAGGGCGGGAGGGCCTCAGATACGCAGTATTTT.